This is a list of T cell receptor beta chains from one sample in a study of early T cells in non-severe SARS-CoV-2 infection. TCRdb itself ran the 5' RACE reads through MiXCR, one entry per CDR3 protein. The table includes approximately 21,000 distinct CDR3 sequences, less than 6.5% detected once. Sequenced input: whole blood. The receptors were gathered from an adult who was a healthcare worker with PCR-confirmed SARS-CoV-2 infection or an uninfected control (not recorded which). The CDR3 runs from the conserved cysteine through the conserved F or W. Clone size is given for some rows only: seen once, a few or many times, or a class if the clone is expanded.

>many|TRBV10-3|TRBJ1-1
CAISNPTNRGWAEAFF
>many|TRBV19|TRBJ2-2
CASSAPSAGELFF
>many|TRBV3-1|TRBJ2-3
CASSQDFFSGSGHLTDTQYF
>many|TRBV11-3|TRBJ1-1
CASSLEGNTEAFF
>many|TRBV11-2|TRBJ2-3
CASSLAGGARDTQYF
>many|TRBV24-1|TRBJ2-1
CATSDLSASGRGNEQFF
>many|TRBV7-6|TRBJ1-5
CASSPPTGYSNQPQHF
>many|TRBV29-1|TRBJ1-5
CSAGDSWGNQPQHF
>medium-sized|TRBV20-1|TRBJ2-1
CSARDLLAQRNEQFF
>few|TRBV28|TRBJ1-2
CASSWTGGNGYTF
>few|TRBV29-1|TRBJ1-1
CSVLQGKAFF
>.|TRBV5-4|TRBJ2-1
CASSRSGDFYNEQFF
>many|TRBV6-5|TRBJ2-5
CASSYQGLHQETQYF
>few|TRBV4-1|TRBJ1-1
CASSQRQGGFGAFF